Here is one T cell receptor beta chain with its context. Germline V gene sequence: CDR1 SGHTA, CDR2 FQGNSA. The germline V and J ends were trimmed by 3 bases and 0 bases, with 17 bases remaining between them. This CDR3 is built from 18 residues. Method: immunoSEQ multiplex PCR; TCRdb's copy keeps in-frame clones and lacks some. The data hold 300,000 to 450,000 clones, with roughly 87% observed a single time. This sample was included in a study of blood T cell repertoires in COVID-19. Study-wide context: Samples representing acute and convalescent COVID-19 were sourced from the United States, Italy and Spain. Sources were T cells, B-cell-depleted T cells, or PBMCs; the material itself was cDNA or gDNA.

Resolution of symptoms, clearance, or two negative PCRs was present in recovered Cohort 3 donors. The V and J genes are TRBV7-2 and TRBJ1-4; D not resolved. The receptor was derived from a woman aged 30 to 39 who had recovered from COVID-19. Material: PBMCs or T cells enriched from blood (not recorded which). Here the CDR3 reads CASSFNPRSPTTNEKLFF. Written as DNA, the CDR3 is TGTGCCAGCAGCTTCAACCCGCGGTCCCCAACAACTAATGAAAAACTGTTTTTT. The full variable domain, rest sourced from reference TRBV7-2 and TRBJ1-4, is GAGVSQSPSNKVTEKGKDVELRCDPISGHTALYWYRQSLGQGLEFLIYFQGNSAPDKSGLPSDRFSAERTGGSVSTLTIQRTQQEDSAVYLCASSFNPRSPTTNEKLFFGSGTQLSVL.